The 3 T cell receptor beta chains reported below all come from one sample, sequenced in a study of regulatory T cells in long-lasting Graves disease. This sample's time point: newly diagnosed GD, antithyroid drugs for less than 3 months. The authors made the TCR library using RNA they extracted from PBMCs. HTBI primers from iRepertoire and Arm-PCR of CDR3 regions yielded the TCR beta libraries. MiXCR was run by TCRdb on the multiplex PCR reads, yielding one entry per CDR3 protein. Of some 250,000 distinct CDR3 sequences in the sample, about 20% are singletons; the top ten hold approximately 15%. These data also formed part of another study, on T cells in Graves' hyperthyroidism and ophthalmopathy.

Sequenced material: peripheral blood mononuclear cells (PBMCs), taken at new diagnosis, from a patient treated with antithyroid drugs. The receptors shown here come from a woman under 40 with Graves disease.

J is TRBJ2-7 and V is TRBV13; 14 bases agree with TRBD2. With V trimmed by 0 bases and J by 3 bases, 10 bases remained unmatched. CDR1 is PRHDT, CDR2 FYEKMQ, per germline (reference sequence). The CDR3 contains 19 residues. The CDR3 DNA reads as TGTGCCAGCAGCTTAGGCCGGGAGACTAGCGGGGGGGCCCTCTACGAGCAGTACTTC. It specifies CASSLGRETSGGALYEQYF.

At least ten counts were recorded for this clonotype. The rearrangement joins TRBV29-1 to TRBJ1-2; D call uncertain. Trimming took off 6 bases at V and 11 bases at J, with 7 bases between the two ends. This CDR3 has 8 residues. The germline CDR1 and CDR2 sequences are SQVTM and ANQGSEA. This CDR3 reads CSVTTYTF. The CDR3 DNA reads TGCAGCGTCACAACGTACACCTTC.

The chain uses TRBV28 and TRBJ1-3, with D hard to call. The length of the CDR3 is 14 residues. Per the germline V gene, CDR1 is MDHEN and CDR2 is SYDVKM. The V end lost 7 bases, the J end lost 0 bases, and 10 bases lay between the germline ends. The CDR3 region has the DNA TGTGCCAGCATCTCTACTTCCTCTGGAAACACCATATATTTT. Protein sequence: CASISTSSGNTIYF.